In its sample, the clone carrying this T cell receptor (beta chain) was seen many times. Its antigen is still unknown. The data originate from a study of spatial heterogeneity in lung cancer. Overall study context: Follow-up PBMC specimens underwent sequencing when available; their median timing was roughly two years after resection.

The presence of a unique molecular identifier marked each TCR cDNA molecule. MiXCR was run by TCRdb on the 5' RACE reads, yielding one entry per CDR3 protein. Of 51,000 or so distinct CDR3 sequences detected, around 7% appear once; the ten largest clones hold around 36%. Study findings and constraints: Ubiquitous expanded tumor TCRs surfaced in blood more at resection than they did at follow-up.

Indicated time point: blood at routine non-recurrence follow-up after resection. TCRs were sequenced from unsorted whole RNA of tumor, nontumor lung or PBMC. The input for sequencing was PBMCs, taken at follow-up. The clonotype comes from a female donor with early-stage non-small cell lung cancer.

This chain's CDR3 is CASSLAGMASYEQYF. The CDR3 DNA reads as TGTGCCAGCAGTTTAGCAGGGATGGCCTCCTACGAGCAGTACTTC. V is TRBV28 and J is TRBJ2-7; D might be TRBD1 (5 bases). CDR3 size: 15 residues. Germline loops: CDR1 MDHEN, CDR2 SYDVKM. V lost 2 bases and J 0 bases, leaving 11 bases between the germline ends. Full variable domain (rest looked up from reference TRBV28 and TRBJ2-7): DVKVTQSSRYLVKRTGEKVFLECVQDMDHENMFWYRQDPGLGLRLIYFSYDVKMKEKGDIPEGYSVSREKKERFSLILESASTNQTSMYLCASSLAGMASYEQYFGPGTRLTVT.